Sequencing of this T cell receptor (beta chain) was carried out in a study of IL-17A CD8 T cells in psoriatic arthritis synovium. In terms of the full investigation: The study was designed to define the phenotype, molecular profile and function of synovial IL-17A+CD8+ T cells in the pathogenesis of psoriatic arthritis. Summary of the overall study and its limitations: Some individual clones occupied over 4.5% of the repertoire, though most synovial CD8+ subsets remained polyclonal. Only a few patients were included in the TCR sequencing, a limited sample size that the authors acknowledged. Because no psoriatic arthritis synovial tissue samples were available, cells were taken from synovial fluid instead of synovial tissue.

Synovial fluid effusions were aspirated from actively inflamed joints of psoriatic arthritis patients. Memory CD8+ T cells in synovial fluid were sorted patient by patient into Tc17 (IL-17A+) cells, bulk memory cells and Tc1 (IL-17A-IFNgamma+) cells in order to compare their TCR repertoires. Psoriatic arthritis patients met the Classification of Psoriatic Arthritis Study Group (CASPAR) criteria. CD45RA-CD27+/- plus CD45RA+CD27- cells were sorted as bulk memory CD8+ T cells. Three patients with psoriatic arthritis provided sorted synovial fluid CD8+ T cell subsets that underwent TCRbeta sequencing. Synovial fluid mononuclear cells were isolated using Lymphoprep and were cryopreserved in liquid nitrogen prior to use. The medium used for cryopreservation was made up of around 53% fetal calf serum and around 10% dimethyl sulfoxide. This clone was seen a few times. No cognate antigen has been identified for it. There are no base qualities to consult, and no much larger clone falls within one base.

After DNA extraction (Qiagen), TCRbeta V-D-J rearrangements were amplified in a bias-controlled manner and then sequenced at high throughput (immunoSEQ; Adaptive Biotech). The authors processed their data as follows. The immunoSEQ Analyzer platform was used to analyze productive sequences at the sequence level. Clonality was computed as 1 minus Pielou's evenness, ranging from 0 (highly polyclonal) to 1 (monoclonal). How much repertoires overlapped between subsets was quantified with the Morisita index, which goes from 0 (no similarity) to 1 (complete similarity). Not all clones reach the TCRdb copy of this immuneACCESS table, which keeps in-frame sequences only. Checked studies attribute under half of the gap to unresolved V genes and leave the rest unexplained. That table is the source of V, J and clone size, and D and trimming were worked out from the DNA. This sample lists 2,000 to 3,000 clones; 70% to 85% were detected once. 11% to 15% of the sample is held by the ten biggest clonotypes.

V was cut back by 6 bases and J by 1 base, leaving a gap of 9 bases between them. CDR1 and CDR2 (MNHEY, SVGAGI) derive from the germline V gene. The CDR3 covers 13 residues, taking in both the cysteine and the phenylalanine. The sequence is cut down to CDR3 DNA, 39 bases in frame from base 1. The sequence was collected from a human donor with psoriatic arthritis. The sequence is built from TRBV6-5 and TRBJ1-1, with TRBD1 as a weak D call on 5 bases. What was sequenced was memory CD8+ T cells from synovial fluid. The sample's cell subset or site, from its label and the paper: bulk memory CD8+ T cells (CD45RA-CD27+/- and CD45RA+CD27-). The CDR3 amino acid sequence is: CASRPGGNTEAFF. The base sequence is TGTGCCAGCAGACCGGGGGGGAACACTGAAGCTTTCTTT.